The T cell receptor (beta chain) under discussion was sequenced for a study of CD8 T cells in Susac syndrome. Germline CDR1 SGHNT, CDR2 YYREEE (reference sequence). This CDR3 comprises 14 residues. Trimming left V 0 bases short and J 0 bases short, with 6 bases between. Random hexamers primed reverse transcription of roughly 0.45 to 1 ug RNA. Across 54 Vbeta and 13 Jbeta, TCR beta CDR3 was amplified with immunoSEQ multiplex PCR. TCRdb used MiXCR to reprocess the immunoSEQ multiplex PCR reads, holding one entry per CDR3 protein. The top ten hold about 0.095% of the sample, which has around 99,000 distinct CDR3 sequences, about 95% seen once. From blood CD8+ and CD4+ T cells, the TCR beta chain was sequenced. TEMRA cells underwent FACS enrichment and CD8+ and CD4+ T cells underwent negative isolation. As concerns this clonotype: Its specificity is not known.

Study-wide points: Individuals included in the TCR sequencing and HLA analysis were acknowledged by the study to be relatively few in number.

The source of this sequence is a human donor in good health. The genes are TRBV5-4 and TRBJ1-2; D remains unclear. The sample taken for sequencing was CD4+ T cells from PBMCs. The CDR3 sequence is CASSLASTNYGYTF. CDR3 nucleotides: TGTGCCAGCAGCTTGGCCAGCACTAACTATGGCTACACCTTC.